The entry below gives a single T cell receptor (beta chain) sequence along with its context. The data belong to a study of blood T cell repertoires in COVID-19. Study details: T cells, B-cell-depleted T cells, or PBMCs supplied cDNA or gDNA.

Sequenced by immunoSEQ multiplex PCR; TCRdb stores in-frame clones only, minus some. This sample carries approximately 300,000 clones, 85% of them seen once, and the ten largest clones take 1.9%. This clonotype was obtained from a woman aged 30 to 39 who had been exposed to COVID-19. The sequenced material came from PBMCs or T cells enriched from blood (not recorded which).

The CDR3 loop is CAWRPGLATYEQYF. CDR3 sequence (DNA): TGTGCCTGGAGGCCGGGACTAGCGACCTACGAGCAGTACTTC. This chain joins TRBV30 and TRBJ2-7; 10 bases align to TRBD2. The CDR3 spans 14 residues. Germline assignment: CDR1 GTSNPN and CDR2 SVGIG (reference sequence). Trimming took 3 bases from V and 2 from J; bases not matched to a gene: 4. Drawing the rest from reference TRBV30 and TRBJ2-7, the complete variable domain is SQTIHQWPATLVQPVGSPLSLECTVEGTSNPNLYWYRQAAGRGLQLLFYSVGIGQISSEVPQNLSASRPQDRQFILSSKKLLLSDSGFYLCAWRPGLATYEQYFGPGTRLTVT.